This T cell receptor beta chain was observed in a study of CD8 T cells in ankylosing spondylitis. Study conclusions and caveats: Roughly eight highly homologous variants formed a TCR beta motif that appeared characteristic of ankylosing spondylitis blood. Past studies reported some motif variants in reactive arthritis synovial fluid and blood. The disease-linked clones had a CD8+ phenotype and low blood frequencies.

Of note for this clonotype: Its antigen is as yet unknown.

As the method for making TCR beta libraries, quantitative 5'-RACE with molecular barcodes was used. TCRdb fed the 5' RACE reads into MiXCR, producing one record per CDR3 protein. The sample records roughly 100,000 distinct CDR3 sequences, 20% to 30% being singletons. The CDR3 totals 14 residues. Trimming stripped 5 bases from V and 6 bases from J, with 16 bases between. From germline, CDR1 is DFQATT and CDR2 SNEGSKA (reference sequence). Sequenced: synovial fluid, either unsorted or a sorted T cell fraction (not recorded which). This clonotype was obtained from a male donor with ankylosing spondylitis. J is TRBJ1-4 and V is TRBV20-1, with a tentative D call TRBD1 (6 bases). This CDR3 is CSARPGVWYEKLFF. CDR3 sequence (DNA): TGCAGTGCTCGACCAGGGGTCTGGTATGAAAAACTGTTTTTT.